This T cell receptor (beta chain) is drawn from a study of Graves' ophthalmopathy and Graves' hyperthyroidism. Background on the study: Blood was drawn at initial diagnosis, before any treatment. Whole-study results and caveats: Blood shared most expanded thyroid clonotypes above 0.001 frequency. Researchers report that a 13-signature model separated ophthalmopathy from stable hyperthyroidism, posting about 88% sensitivity and 75% to 84% specificity.

Clinical symptoms, serum thyroxine, TRAb, thyroid ultrasound and orbital computed tomography determined diagnosis. This CDR3 region has 15 residues. V lost 5 bases and J lost 0, with 13 bases in between. Germline values: CDR1 SGHTA, CDR2 FQGNSA. At least ten counts were recorded for this clonotype. The antigen is undetermined. Amplification from RNA transcripts yielded the TCR beta CDR3 regions. The first-round RT-PCR employed HTBI primers together with the Qiagen OneStep RT-PCR kit. A multiplex PCR was then performed as the second round. MiXCR was run by TCRdb on the multiplex PCR reads, yielding one entry per CDR3 protein. The profile shows over 650,000 distinct CDR3 sequences, about two fifths of them singletons.

The TCR originated in an adult man with Graves' ophthalmopathy. Sequenced: peripheral blood. V gene TRBV7-2 combines with J gene TRBJ2-5, with D perhaps TRBD2 (5 bases). The CDR3: CASSATNVNQETQYF. In DNA, the CDR3 is TGTGCCAGCAGCGCGACTAATGTGAACCAAGAGACCCAGTACTTC. Using reference TRBV7-2 and TRBJ2-5 for the parts outside the CDR3, the full variable domain is GAGVSQSPSNKVTEKGKDVELRCDPISGHTALYWYRQSLGQGLEFLIYFQGNSAPDKSGLPSDRFSAERTGGSVSTLTIQRTQQEDSAVYLCASSATNVNQETQYFGPGTRLLVL.